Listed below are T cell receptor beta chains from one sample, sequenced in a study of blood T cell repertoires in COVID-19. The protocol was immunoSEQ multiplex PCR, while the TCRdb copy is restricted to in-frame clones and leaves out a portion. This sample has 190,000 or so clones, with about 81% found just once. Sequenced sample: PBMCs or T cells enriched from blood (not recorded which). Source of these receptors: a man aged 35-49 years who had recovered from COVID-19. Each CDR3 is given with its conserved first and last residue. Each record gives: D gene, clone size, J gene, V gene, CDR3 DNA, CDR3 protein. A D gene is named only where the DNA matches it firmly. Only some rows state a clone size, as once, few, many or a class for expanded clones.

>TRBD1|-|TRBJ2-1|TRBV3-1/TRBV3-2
TGTGCCAGCAGCCCCCGACGGACAGGCTCGAATGAGCAGTTCTTC
CASSPRRTGSNEQFF
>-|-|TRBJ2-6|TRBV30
TGTGCCTCTGAAAGCGGGCACTCTGGGGCCAACGTCCTGACTTTC
CASESGHSGANVLTF
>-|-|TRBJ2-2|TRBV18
TGTGCCAGCTCGAGGGACACCGGGGAGCTGTTTTTT
CASSRDTGELFF
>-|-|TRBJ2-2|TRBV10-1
TGCGCCAGCAGTGCAATCAGGGACACCGGGGAGCTGTTTTTT
CASSAIRDTGELFF
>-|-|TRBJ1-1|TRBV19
TGTGCCAGTAGTATCCCCCGGGGGGAAGCTTTCTTT
CASSIPRGEAFF
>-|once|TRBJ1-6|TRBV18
TGTGCCAGCTCACCCGATCGGAATTCACCCCTCCACTTT
CASSPDRNSPLHF
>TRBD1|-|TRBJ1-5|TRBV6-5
TGTGCCAGCAGAGCAGGGGGCTGGCAGCCCCAGCATTTT
CASRAGGWQPQHF
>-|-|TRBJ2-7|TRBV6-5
TGTGCCAGCAGTTCTCAGTACGAGCAGTACTTC
CASSSQYEQYF
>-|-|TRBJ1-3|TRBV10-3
TGTGCCAGCCAGGGACTTCCCTTCGGCGGAAACACCATATATTTT
CASQGLPFGGNTIYF
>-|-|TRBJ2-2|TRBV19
TGTGCCAGTTCACTCGGACTTAACACCGGGGAGCTGTTTTTT
CASSLGLNTGELFF
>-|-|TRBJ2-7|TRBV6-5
TGTGCCAGCAGTTACTCGAGAGGGAACACCTACGAGCAGTACTTC
CASSYSRGNTYEQYF
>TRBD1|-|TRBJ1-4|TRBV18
TGTGCCAGCTCACCACCGGGACAGGGCCAAAAAAGGGAAAAACTGTTTTTT
CASSPPGQGQKREKLFF
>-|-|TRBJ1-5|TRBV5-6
TGTGCCAGCAGCTTGGCCGGGAGAGACAATCAGCCCCAGCATTTT
CASSLAGRDNQPQHF
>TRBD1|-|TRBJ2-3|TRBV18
TGTGCCAGCTCACCAAAACAGACAGGGGGCGGTACAGATACGCAGTATTTT
CASSPKQTGGGTDTQYF
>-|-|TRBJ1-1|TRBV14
TGTGCCAGCAGCCGCGGTCTCGCTGAAGCTTTCTTT
CASSRGLAEAFF
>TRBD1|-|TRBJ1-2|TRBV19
TGTGCCAGTAGTATAGTCGGGACAGTGAATGGCTACACCTTC
CASSIVGTVNGYTF
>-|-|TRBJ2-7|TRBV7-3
TGTGCCAGCAGCTTAAACGGAGGAGGAGCCTACGAGCAGTACTTC
CASSLNGGGAYEQYF
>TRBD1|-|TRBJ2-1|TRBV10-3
TGTGCCATAAACAGGGGAAGCTCCTACAATGAGCAGTTCTTC
CAINRGSSYNEQFF
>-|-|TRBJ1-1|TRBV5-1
TGCGCCAGCAGCTTGGCTTTTAGGGGCACGGAATATAACACTGAAGCTTTCTTT
CASSLAFRGTEYNTEAFF
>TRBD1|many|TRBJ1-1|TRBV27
TGTGCCAGCAGTTCTATACCCTGGACAGGGAACACCATGAACACTGAAGCTTTCTTT
CASSSIPWTGNTMNTEAFF
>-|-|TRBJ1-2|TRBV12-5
TGTGCTAGTGGTTCCCTTCGACAGCCAGATGGCTACACCTTC
CASGSLRQPDGYTF
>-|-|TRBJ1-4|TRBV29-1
TGCAGCGTTGCCTCGAGTGCAACTAATGAAAAACTGTTTTTT
CSVASSATNEKLFF
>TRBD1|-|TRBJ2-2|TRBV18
TGTGCCAGCTCACCATCGGGACAGCTAACGAACACCGGGGAGCTGTTTTTT
CASSPSGQLTNTGELFF
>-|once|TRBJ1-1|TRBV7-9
TGTGCCAGCAAAAAGGGGAATGAAGCTTTCTTT
CASKKGNEAFF
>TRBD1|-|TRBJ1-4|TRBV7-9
TGTGCCAGCAGCTTAGTGAGGCAGGGGGCAGTTTTCGGGGATGAAAAACTGTTTTTT
CASSLVRQGAVFGDEKLFF
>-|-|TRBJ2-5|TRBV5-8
TGTGCCAGCAGGTCGGGGGTATCGTGGGAGACCCAGTACTTC
CASRSGVSWETQYF
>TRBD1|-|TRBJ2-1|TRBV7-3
TGTGCCAGCAGCGCTTCAGGGGGCGTCAACAATGAGCAGTTCTTC
CASSASGGVNNEQFF
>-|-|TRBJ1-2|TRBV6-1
TGTGCCAGCAGTGAATTAGGGGATTATGGCTACACCTTC
CASSELGDYGYTF
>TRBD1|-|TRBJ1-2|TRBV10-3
TGTGCCATCAGTGAGCGACAGGGGTCCCATGGCTACACCTTC
CAISERQGSHGYTF
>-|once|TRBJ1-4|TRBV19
TGTGCCAGTAGTATTCCGGGGACTAATGAAAAACTGTTTTTT
CASSIPGTNEKLFF
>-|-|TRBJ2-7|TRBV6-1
TGTGCCAGCAGTGCCTCTAGATATAGCGGCCAGACCTACGAGCAGTACTTC
CASSASRYSGQTYEQYF
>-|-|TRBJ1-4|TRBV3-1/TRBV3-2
TGTGCCAGCAGCCAACCCCAAGGGGCTTGGGAAAAACTGTTTTTT
CASSQPQGAWEKLFF
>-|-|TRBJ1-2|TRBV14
TGTGCCAGCAGCCAAGCACAGGAGTATGGCTACACCTTC
CASSQAQEYGYTF
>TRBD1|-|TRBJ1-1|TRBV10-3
TGTGCCATCAGTGAGTCAATAGGGACAGGGGGCACTGAAGCTTTCTTT
CAISESIGTGGTEAFF
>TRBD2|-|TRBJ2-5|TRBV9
TGTGCCAGCAGCGTAGGCAGCGGGAGTACCCAAGAGACCCAGTACTTC
CASSVGSGSTQETQYF
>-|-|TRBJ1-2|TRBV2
TGTGCCAGCAGTCCGAGGACTTCCAACTATGGCTACACCTTC
CASSPRTSNYGYTF
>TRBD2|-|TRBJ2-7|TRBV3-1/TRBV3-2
TGTGCCAGCAGCCAGGGACTAGCATACGAGCAGTACTTC
CASSQGLAYEQYF
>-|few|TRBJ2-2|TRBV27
TGTGCCAGCAGAGCGGACAGAGCCGGGGAGCTGTTTTTT
CASRADRAGELFF
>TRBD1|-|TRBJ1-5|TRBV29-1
TGCAGCGTCGGACAGGTCAATCAGCCCCAGCATTTT
CSVGQVNQPQHF
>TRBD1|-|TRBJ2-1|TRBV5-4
TGTGCCAGCAGAAGTGGACAGGGGAACAATGAGCAGTTCTTC
CASRSGQGNNEQFF
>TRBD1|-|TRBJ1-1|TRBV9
TGTGCCAGCAGCGTAGCTACCGGGACAGCTAACACTGAAGCTTTCTTT
CASSVATGTANTEAFF
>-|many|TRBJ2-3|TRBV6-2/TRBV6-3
TGTGCCAGCAGTTATTATGAGATTAGCACAGATACGCAGTATTTT
CASSYYEISTDTQYF
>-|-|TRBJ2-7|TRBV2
TGTGCCAGCAGGGACAGTTCCTACGAGCAGTACTTC
CASRDSSYEQYF
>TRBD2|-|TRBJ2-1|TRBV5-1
TGCGCCAGCAGCTGGACTAGCGGAAGCTCCTACAATGAGCAGTTCTTC
CASSWTSGSSYNEQFF
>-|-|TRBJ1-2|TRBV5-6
TGTGCGACCCAGGGTCCGGGTTCGGACTATGGCTACACCTTC
CATQGPGSDYGYTF
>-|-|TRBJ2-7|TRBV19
TGTGCCAGTAGTATAGATCGGAGCGGAAGCTCCTACGAGCAGTACTTC
CASSIDRSGSSYEQYF
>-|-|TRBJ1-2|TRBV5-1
TGCGCCAGCAGCCATGACAGGCCCACTGTGGGGGGCTACACCTTC
CASSHDRPTVGGYTF
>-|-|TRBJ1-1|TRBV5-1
TGCGCCAGCAGCTTCGAGTTATTCACTGAAGCTTTCTTT
CASSFELFTEAFF
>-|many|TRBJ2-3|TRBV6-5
TGTGCCAGCAGGGATACGGGACAGCAGTATTTT
CASRDTGQQYF
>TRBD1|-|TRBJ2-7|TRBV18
TGTGCCAGCTCACCGAGAACCGGGACAGCTATCTACGAGCAGTACTTC
CASSPRTGTAIYEQYF
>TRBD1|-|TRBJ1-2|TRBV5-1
TGCGCCAGCAGCTTTAGGACAGGGGGAGGAGGCTACACCTTC
CASSFRTGGGGYTF
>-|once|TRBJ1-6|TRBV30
TGTGCCTGGACCAGGGATTCACCCCTCCACTTT
CAWTRDSPLHF
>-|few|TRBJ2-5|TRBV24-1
TGTGCCACCAGTGACTCTTCTGAACCCGACATACGAGAGACCCAGTACTTC
CATSDSSEPDIRETQYF
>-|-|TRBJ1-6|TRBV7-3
TGTGCCAGCAGCTTCAACTCCGGAGGTTCACCCCTCCACTTT
CASSFNSGGSPLHF
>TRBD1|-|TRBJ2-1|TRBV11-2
TGTGCCAGCAGCTTAGAAATAAACAGGGGAAATGAGCAGTTCTTC
CASSLEINRGNEQFF
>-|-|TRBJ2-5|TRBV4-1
TGCGCCAGCAGCCAAGGAGGAGGGCCAGAGGAGACCCAGTACTTC
CASSQGGGPEETQYF
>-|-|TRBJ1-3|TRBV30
TGTGCCTGGAGTGCGGGGTCGGACACCATATATTTT
CAWSAGSDTIYF
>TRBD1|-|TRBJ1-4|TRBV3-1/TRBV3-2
TGTGCCAGCAGCCAACGGACAGGAGCCTACGAAAAACTGTTTTTT
CASSQRTGAYEKLFF
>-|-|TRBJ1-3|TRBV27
TGTGCCAGCAGTAGGGAGGGAGCTACTGGAAACACCATATATTTT
CASSREGATGNTIYF